The clone carrying this TCR beta chain has a count of ten or more. Its antigen is as yet unknown. These data belong to a study of regulatory T cells in long-lasting Graves disease. Libraries of TCR beta came from iRepertoire HTBI primers plus Arm-PCR of CDR3 regions. One entry per CDR3 protein results from TCRdb running MiXCR on the multiplex PCR reads. The sample lists more than 450,000 distinct CDR3 sequences, around 15% occurring once. Study observations and caveats: The TCR repertoire of persistent Graves' patients was less diverse than that of newly diagnosed ones.

This sample's time point: newly diagnosed GD, antithyroid drugs for less than 3 months. The TCR library was made from RNA extracted from PBMCs. Patients with Graves' disease were diagnosed by American Thyroid Association guidelines. V shed 5 bases, J shed 2 bases, and the junction held 12 bases outside the gene matches. In germline, CDR1 is MDHEN, CDR2 SYDVKM. This CDR3 contains 18 residues. These data were also filed under a second study, of T cells in Graves' hyperthyroidism and ophthalmopathy. According to that study: Absence of ophthalmopathy progression within 18 months defined stable Graves' hyperthyroidism. Blood also held most thyroid clonotypes expanded beyond 0.001.

This TCR came from a middle-aged man with Graves disease. The source was peripheral blood mononuclear cells (PBMCs), collected at new diagnosis, from a patient treated with antithyroid drugs. V is TRBV28 and J is TRBJ1-1, with TRBD1 identical over 12 bases. The CDR3 nucleotides are TGTGCCAGCAGTCGACTGACTGGGACAGGGGGCTTTAACACTGAAGCTTTCTTT. Amino acid sequence: CASSRLTGTGGFNTEAFF.